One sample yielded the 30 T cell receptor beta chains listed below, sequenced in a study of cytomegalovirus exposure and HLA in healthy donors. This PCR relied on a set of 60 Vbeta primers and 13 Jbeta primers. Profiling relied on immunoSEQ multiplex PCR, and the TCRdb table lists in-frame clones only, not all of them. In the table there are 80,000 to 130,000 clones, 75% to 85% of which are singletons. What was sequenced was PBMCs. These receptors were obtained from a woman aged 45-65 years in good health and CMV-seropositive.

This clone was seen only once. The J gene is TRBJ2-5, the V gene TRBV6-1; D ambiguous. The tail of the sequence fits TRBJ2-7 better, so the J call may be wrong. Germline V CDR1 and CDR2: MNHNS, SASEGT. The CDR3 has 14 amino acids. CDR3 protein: CASSEGQAVREQYF. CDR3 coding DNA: TGTGCCAGCAGTGAAGGGCAGGCCGTCCGCGAGCAGTACTTC.

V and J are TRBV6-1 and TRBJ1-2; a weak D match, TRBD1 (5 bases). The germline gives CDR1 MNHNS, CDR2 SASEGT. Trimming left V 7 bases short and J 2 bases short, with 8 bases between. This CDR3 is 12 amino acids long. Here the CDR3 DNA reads TGTGCCAGCAAGGAGGGGAACTATGGCTACACCTTC. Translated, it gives CASKEGNYGYTF.

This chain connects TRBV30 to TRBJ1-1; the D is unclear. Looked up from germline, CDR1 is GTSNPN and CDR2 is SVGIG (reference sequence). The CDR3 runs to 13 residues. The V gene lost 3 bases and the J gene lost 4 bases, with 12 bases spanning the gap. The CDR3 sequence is CAWSPLRSTEAFF. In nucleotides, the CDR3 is TGTGCCTGGAGCCCCTTGAGGAGCACTGAAGCTTTCTTT.

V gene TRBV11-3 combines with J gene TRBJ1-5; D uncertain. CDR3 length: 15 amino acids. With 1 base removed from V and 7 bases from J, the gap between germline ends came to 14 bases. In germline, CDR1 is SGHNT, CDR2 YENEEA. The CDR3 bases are TGTGCCAGCAGCTTAGGACCTCCTCCGCGGCAGCCCCAGCATTTT. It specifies CASSLGPPPRQPQHF.

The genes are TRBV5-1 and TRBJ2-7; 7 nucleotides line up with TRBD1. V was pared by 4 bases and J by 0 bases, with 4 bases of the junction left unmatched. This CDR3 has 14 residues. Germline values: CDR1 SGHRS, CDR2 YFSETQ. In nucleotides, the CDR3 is TGCGCCAGCAGCACGGACAGGAGCTCCTACGAGCAGTACTTC. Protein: CASSTDRSSYEQYF.

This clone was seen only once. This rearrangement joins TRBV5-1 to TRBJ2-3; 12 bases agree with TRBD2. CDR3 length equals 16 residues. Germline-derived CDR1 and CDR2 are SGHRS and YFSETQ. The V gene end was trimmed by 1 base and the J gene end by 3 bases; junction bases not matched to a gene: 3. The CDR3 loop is CASSLTSGRITDTQYF. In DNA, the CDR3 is TGCGCCAGCAGCTTGACTAGCGGGAGGATTACAGATACGCAGTATTTT.

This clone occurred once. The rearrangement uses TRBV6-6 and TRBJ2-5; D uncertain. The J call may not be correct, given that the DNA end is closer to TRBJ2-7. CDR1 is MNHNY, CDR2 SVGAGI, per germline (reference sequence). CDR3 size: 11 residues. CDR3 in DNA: TGTGCCAGCGGTTCCGTCTACGAGCAGTACTTC. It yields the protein CASGSVYEQYF.

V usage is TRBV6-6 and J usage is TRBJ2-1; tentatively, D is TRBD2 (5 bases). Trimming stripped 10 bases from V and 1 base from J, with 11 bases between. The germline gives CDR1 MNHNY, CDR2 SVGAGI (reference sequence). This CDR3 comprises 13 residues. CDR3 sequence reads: CAITGLSYNEQFF. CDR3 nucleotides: TGTGCCATAACTGGACTGTCCTACAATGAGCAGTTCTTC.

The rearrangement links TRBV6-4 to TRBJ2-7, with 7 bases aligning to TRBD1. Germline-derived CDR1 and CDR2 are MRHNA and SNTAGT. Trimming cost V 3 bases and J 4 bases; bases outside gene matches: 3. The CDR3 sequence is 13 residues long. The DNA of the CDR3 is TGTGCCAGCAGTGAAGGGGGCTCTTACGAGCAGTACTTC. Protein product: CASSEGGSYEQYF.

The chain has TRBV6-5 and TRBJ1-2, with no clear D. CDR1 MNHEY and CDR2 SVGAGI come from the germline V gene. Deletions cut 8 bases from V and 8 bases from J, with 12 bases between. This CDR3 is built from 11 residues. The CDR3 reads CASATTGGYTF. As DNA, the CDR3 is TGTGCCAGCGCGACCACGGGAGGCTACACCTTC.

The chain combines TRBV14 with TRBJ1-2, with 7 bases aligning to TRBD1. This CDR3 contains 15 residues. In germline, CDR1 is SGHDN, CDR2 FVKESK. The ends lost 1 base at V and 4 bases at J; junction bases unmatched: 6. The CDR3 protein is CASSQGRRQGYGYTF. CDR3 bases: TGTGCCAGCAGCCAAGGGCGGCGACAGGGCTATGGCTACACCTTC.

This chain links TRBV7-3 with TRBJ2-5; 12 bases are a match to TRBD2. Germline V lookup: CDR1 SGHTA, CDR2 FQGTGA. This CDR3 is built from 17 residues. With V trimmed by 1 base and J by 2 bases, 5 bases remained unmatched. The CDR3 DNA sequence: TGTGCCAGCAGCTTAAAACTAGCGGGAGGAAGGCAAGAGACCCAGTACTTC. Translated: CASSLKLAGGRQETQYF.

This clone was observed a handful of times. The CDR3 here is CASSYKTYEQYF. The CDR3, as DNA: TGTGCCAGCAGTTATAAAACCTACGAGCAGTACTTC. The chain employs TRBV6-5 and TRBJ2-7; the D is unclear. Germline-derived CDR1 and CDR2 are MNHEY and SVGAGI. The CDR3 consists of 12 residues. The V end was cut by 3 bases, the J end by 2 bases, with 5 bases between.

The CDR3 sequence is CASSGRQAETQYF. Written as DNA, the CDR3 is TGTGCCAGCAGCGGGAGGCAGGCTGAGACCCAGTACTTC. This sequence joins TRBV9 and TRBJ2-5; tentative D call: TRBD2 (5 bases). Germline V lookup: CDR1 SGDLS, CDR2 YYNGEE. Trimming removed 3 bases at V and 5 bases at J, with 11 bases between. This CDR3 spans 13 amino acids.

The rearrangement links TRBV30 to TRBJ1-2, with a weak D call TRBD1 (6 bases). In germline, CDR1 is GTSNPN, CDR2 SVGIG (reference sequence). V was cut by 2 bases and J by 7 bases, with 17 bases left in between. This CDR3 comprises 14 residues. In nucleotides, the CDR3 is TGTGCCTGGAGTTTACAGGGTGGGTTGAGTGGCTACACCTTC. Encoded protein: CAWSLQGGLSGYTF.

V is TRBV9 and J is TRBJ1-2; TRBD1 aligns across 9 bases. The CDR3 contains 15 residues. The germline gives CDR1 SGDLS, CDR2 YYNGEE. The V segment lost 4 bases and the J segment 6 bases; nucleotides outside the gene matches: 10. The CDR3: CASSLTGTGRNGYTF. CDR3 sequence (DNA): TGTGCCAGCAGCTTAACCGGGACAGGGAGGAATGGCTACACCTTC.

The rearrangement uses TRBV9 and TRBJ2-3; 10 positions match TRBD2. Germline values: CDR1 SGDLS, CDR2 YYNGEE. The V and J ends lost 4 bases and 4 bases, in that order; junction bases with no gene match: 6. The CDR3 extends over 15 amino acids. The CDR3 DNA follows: TGTGCCAGCAGCCGAGCGGGAGGGCCCCCAGATACGCAGTATTTT. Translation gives CASSRAGGPPDTQYF.

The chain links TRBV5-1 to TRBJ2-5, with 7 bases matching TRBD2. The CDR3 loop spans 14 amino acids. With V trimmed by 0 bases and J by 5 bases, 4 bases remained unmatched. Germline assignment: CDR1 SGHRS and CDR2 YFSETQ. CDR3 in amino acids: CASSLGAGGETQYF. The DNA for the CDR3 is TGCGCCAGCAGCTTGGGGGCCGGGGGGGAGACCCAGTACTTC. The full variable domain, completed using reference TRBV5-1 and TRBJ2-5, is KAGVTQTPRYLIKTRGQQVTLSCSPISGHRSVSWYQQTPGQGLQFLFEYFSETQRNKGNFPGRFSGRQFSNSRSEMNVSTLELGDSALYLCASSLGAGGETQYFGPGTRLLVL.

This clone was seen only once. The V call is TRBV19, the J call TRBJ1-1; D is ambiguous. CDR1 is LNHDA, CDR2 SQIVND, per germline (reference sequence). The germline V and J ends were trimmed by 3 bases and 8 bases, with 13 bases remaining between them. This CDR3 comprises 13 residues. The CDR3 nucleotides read TGTGCCAGTAGTATTGGAGGTAATGGGGAAGCTTTCTTT. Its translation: CASSIGGNGEAFF.

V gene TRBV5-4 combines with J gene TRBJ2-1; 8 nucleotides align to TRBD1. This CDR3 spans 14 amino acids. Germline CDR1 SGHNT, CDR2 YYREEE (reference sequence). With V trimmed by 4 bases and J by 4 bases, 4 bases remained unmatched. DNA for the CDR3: TGTGCCAGCAGCACCCGGGACAGGTACAATGAGCAGTTCTTC. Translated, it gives CASSTRDRYNEQFF. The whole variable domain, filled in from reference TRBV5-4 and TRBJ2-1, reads ETGVTQSPTHLIKTRGQQVTLRCSSQSGHNTVSWYQQALGQGPQFIFQYYREEENGRGNFPPRFSGLQFPNYSSELNVNALELDDSALYLCASSTRDRYNEQFFGPGTRLTVL.

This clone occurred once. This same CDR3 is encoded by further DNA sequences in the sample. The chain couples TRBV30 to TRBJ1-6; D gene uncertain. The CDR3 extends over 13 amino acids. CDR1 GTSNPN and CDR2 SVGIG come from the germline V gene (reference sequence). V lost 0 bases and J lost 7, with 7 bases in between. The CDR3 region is CAWSVRGNSPLHF. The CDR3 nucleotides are TGTGCCTGGAGTGTACGCGGGAATTCACCCCTCCACTTT.

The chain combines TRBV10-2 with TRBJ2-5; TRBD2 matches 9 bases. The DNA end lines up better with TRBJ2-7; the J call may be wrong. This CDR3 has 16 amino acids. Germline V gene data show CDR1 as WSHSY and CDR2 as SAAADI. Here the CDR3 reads CASRLSGRAPYDEQYF. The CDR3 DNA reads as TGCGCCAGCAGACTTAGCGGGAGAGCCCCATACGACGAGCAGTACTTC.

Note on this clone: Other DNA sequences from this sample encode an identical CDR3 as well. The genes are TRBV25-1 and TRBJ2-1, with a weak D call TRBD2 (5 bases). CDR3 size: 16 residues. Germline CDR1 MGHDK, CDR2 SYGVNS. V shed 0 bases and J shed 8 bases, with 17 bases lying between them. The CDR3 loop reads CASSEYRTSGLDEQFF. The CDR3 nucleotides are TGTGCCAGCAGTGAATATAGAACTAGTGGGTTAGATGAGCAGTTCTTC.

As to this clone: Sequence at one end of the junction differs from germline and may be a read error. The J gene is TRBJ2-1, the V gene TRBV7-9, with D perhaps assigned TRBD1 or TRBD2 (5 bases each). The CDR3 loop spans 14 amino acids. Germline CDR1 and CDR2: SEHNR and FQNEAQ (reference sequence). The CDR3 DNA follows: TGTTCCAGGGTCACCGTCGGGGCCTACAATGAGCAGTTCTTC. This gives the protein CSRVTVGAYNEQFF.

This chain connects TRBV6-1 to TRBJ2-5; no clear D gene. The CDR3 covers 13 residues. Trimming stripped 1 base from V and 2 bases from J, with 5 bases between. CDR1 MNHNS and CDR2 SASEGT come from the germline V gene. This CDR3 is CASSEGPQETQYF. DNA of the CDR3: TGTGCCAGCAGTGAAGGGCCTCAAGAGACCCAGTACTTC.

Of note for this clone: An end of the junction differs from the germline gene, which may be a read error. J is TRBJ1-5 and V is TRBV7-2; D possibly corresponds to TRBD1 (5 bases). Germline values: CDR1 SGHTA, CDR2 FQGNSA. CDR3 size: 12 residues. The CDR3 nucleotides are TGTGCCAGCAGCGTAGCCGGGACTGCGGCCGATTTT. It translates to CASSVAGTAADF.

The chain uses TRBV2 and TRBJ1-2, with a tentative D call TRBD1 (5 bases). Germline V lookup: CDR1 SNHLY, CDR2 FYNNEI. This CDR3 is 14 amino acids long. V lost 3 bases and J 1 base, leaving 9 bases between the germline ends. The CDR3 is CASSEWQGNYGYTF. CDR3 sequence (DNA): TGTGCCAGCAGTGAGTGGCAGGGTAACTATGGCTACACCTTC.

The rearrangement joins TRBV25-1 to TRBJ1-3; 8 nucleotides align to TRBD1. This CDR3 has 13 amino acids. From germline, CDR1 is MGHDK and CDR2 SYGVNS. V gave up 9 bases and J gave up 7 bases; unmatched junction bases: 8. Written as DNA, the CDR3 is TGTGCCAGTCAGGGGGCCAAAGGGAACACCATATATTTT. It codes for CASQGAKGNTIYF.

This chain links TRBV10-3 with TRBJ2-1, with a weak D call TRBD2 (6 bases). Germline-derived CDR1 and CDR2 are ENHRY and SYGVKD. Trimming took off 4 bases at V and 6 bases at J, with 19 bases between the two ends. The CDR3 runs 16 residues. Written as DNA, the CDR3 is TGTGCCATCAGTGCTCGGTCGCGGGAAGGAGGCAATGAGCAGTTCTTC. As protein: CAISARSREGGNEQFF.

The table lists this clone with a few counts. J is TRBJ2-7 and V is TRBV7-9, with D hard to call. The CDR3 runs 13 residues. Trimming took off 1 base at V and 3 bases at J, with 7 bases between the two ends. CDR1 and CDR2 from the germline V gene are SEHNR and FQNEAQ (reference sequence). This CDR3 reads CASSLDLGYEQYF. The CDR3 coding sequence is TGTGCCAGCAGCTTAGACCTAGGCTACGAGCAGTACTTC.